These 18 T cell receptor beta chains were sequenced from one sample in a study of shared clonotypes between healthy human individuals. TCRdb keeps only in-frame clones here, not all; method: immunoSEQ multiplex PCR. The table records 600,000 to 800,000 clones, 72% of them present only once. Sequenced sample: memory CD4+ T cells sorted from blood. The subset is: CD45RA-negative fraction. The receptors derive from a woman in her 30s in good health.

The V gene is TRBV15, the J gene TRBJ1-5; D gene unclear. V dropped 3 bases and J dropped 6 bases, with 12 bases sitting between them. The CDR3 runs 14 residues. The germline V gene has CDR1 LNHNV and CDR2 YYDKDF (reference sequence). The CDR3 region is CATSRPTNSQPQHF. CDR3 sequence (DNA): TGTGCCACCAGCAGGCCCACCAATTCTCAGCCCCAGCATTTT.

This clone was seen a few times. Different DNA sequences within this sample yield the same CDR3. V is TRBV18 and J is TRBJ2-5; D unresolved. Germline values: CDR1 KGHSH, CDR2 LQKENI. This CDR3 region has 12 residues. V was pared by 2 bases and J by 5 bases, with 6 bases between. CDR3 protein: CASSPRAETQYF. As DNA, the CDR3 is TGTGCCAGCTCACCAAGGGCTGAGACCCAGTACTTC.

The J gene is TRBJ2-1, the V gene TRBV28, with TRBD1 matching 9 bases. With 7 bases clipped from V and 3 bases from J, the junction kept 7 bases outside the gene matches. This CDR3 is built from 15 residues. The V gene's germline CDR1 is MDHEN and CDR2 SYDVKM. The CDR3 here is CASNSPGQGYNEQFF. The CDR3 DNA reads as TGTGCCAGCAATTCTCCGGGACAGGGCTACAATGAGCAGTTCTTC.

There are a few counts of this clone. The chain has TRBV28 and TRBJ1-1, with D unresolved. Trimming pared 2 bases from V and 5 bases from J, leaving 6 bases between. The germline V gene encodes CDR1 MDHEN and CDR2 SYDVKM. This CDR3 has 12 amino acids. The DNA for the CDR3 is TGTGCCAGCAGTTTAGTAGAAACTGAAGCTTTCTTT. Its protein is CASSLVETEAFF.

The rearrangement links TRBV5-3 to TRBJ2-2, with unresolved D. TRBV5-3 is given ORF status, its function remaining uncertain. This CDR3 has 15 residues. V was trimmed by 0 bases and J by 6 bases, leaving 12 bases between them. DNA of the CDR3: TGTGCCAGAAGCTTGGTCCCTGGGCTGGCCGGGGAGCTGTTTTTT. Protein sequence: CARSLVPGLAGELFF.

The DNA for the CDR3 is TGTGCCAGTAGTGTCCTGGGACAGGGGGCAAGGTACGAGCAGTACTTC. Translated: CASSVLGQGARYEQYF. The chain links TRBV19 to TRBJ2-7; 12 bases match TRBD1. The length of the CDR3 is 16 residues. After removal of 5 bases from V and 4 bases from J, the junction contained 9 bases not matched to a gene. CDR1 and CDR2 from the germline V gene are LNHDA and SQIVND (reference sequence).

The chain carries TRBV28 and TRBJ2-2, with 9 bases lining up with TRBD1. The J segment lost 5 bases and the V segment lost 7 bases, leaving 8 bases of the junction unmatched. The CDR3 length is 15 residues. The V gene's germline CDR1 is MDHEN and CDR2 SYDVKM. The CDR3 spells CASTPRDRVTGELFF. CDR3 DNA: TGTGCCAGCACTCCGAGGGACAGGGTAACCGGGGAGCTGTTTTTT.

CDR3 in amino acids: CASSLAPGHEQYF. The DNA for the CDR3 is TGCGCCAGCAGCTTGGCCCCAGGTCACGAGCAGTACTTC. This rearrangement joins TRBV5-1 to TRBJ2-7; D is uncertain. Trimming stripped 0 bases from V and 5 bases from J, with 9 bases between. The length of the CDR3 is 13 residues. The germline V gene encodes CDR1 SGHRS and CDR2 YFSETQ.

This chain connects TRBV7-9 to TRBJ2-7; 7 positions match TRBD1. Germline-derived CDR1 and CDR2 are SEHNR and FQNEAQ (reference sequence). CDR3 length: 17 amino acids. The V segment lost 2 bases and the J segment 3 bases; nucleotides outside the gene matches: 13. CDR3 sequence (DNA): TGTGCCAGCAGCTTATGGGTTGGTGGGGGACAGATCTACGAGCAGTACTTC. Translating gives CASSLWVGGGQIYEQYF. Filled out from reference TRBV7-9 and TRBJ2-7, the complete variable domain reads DTGVSQNPRHKITKRGQNVTFRCDPISEHNRLYWYRQTLGQGPEFLTYFQNEAQLEKSRLLSDRFSAERPKGSFSTLEIQRTEQGDSAMYLCASSLWVGGGQIYEQYFGPGTRLTVT.

This chain joins TRBV28 and TRBJ2-1, with a tentative D call TRBD1 (5 bases). Germline V lookup: CDR1 MDHEN, CDR2 SYDVKM. V shed 0 bases and J shed 7 bases, with 19 bases lying between them. This CDR3 is built from 17 residues. The CDR3 region has the DNA TGTGCCAGCAGTTTATGGCCCAGGGCCCTCCTGGGGAATGAGCAGTTCTTC. Translating gives CASSLWPRALLGNEQFF.

The chain employs TRBV28 and TRBJ2-7; no firm D call. This CDR3 has 14 amino acids. Trimming took 5 bases from V and 0 from J, leaving 11 bases between them. Germline V gives CDR1 MDHEN, CDR2 SYDVKM. The DNA for the CDR3 is TGTGCCAGCAGTCAGACCCGGACCTCCTACGAGCAGTACTTC. Encoded protein: CASSQTRTSYEQYF.

The CDR3 sequence is CASSPEGVQPQHF. CDR3 nucleotides: TGTGCCAGCTCACCCGAAGGAGTTCAGCCCCAGCATTTT. V is TRBV18 and J is TRBJ1-5; no reliable D call. The CDR3 has 13 amino acids. Germline V gene sequence: CDR1 KGHSH, CDR2 LQKENI. V was clipped by 3 bases and J by 6 bases, with 9 bases between them.

V usage is TRBV5-1 and J usage is TRBJ2-6; D uncertain. V was clipped by 1 base and J by 0 bases, with 5 bases between them. The CDR3 loop spans 15 amino acids. Germline-derived CDR1 and CDR2 are SGHRS and YFSETQ. CDR3 amino acids: CASSLPNSGANVLTF. The CDR3 DNA reads as TGCGCCAGCAGCTTGCCCAACTCTGGGGCCAACGTCCTGACTTTC. Using reference TRBV5-1 and TRBJ2-6 for the parts outside the CDR3, the full variable domain is KAGVTQTPRYLIKTRGQQVTLSCSPISGHRSVSWYQQTPGQGLQFLFEYFSETQRNKGNFPGRFSGRQFSNSRSEMNVSTLELGDSALYLCASSLPNSGANVLTFGAGSRLTVL.

This chain connects TRBV28 to TRBJ2-3, with D tentatively TRBD1 or TRBD2 (6 bases each). Germline V gene data show CDR1 as MDHEN and CDR2 as SYDVKM. Trimming took 1 base from V and 4 from J, leaving 12 bases between them. The CDR3 is made up of 15 amino acids. The CDR3 here is CASSLSLEGADTQYF. The CDR3 region has the DNA TGTGCCAGCAGTTTATCCTTGGAGGGGGCAGATACGCAGTATTTT.

The J gene is TRBJ1-5, the V gene TRBV28; D is ambiguous. The CDR3 is made up of 15 amino acids. Per the germline V gene, CDR1 is MDHEN and CDR2 is SYDVKM. Trimming removed 0 bases from V and 3 bases from J, with 9 bases in between. The chain's CDR3 is CASSLWGGPNQPQHF. The CDR3 bases are TGTGCCAGCAGTTTATGGGGCGGACCCAATCAGCCCCAGCATTTT.

The J gene is TRBJ2-7, the V gene TRBV4-2, with 10 nucleotides matching TRBD2. J gave up 3 bases and V 5 bases, and 1 base lay outside the gene matches. The CDR3 covers 13 residues. CDR1 is LGHNA and CDR2 is YNFKEQ in the germline V gene. The CDR3 DNA sequence: TGTGCCAGCAGCGGGACTAGCGACTACGAGCAGTACTTC. This sequence encodes CASSGTSDYEQYF.

The V and J genes are TRBV12-2 and TRBJ2-1. TRBV12-2 is a pseudogene. The CDR3 loop spans 13 amino acids. CDR3 coding DNA: TGTGCAAGTCGCATTACCTTTGGGAATGAGCAGTTCTTC. Translating gives CASRITFGNEQFF.

There are a few counts of this clone. The same CDR3 arises from other DNA sequences in this sample as well. The CDR3 DNA is TGTGCCAGCAGCACTCCGAACTATGGCTACACCTTC. Translation: CASSTPNYGYTF. The gene calls are TRBV7-9 and TRBJ1-2; no clear D. Trimming removed 5 bases from V and 2 bases from J, with 6 bases in between. CDR1 SEHNR and CDR2 FQNEAQ come from the germline V gene (reference sequence). The CDR3 contains 12 residues.